The source of this T cell receptor (beta chain) is a study of blood T cell repertoires in COVID-19. Study overall: COVID-19 samples, acute and convalescent, were from the United States, Italy and Spain. Sample material is recorded as cDNA or gDNA derived from T cells, B-cell-depleted T cells, or PBMCs.

Per the authors' pipeline: Counts of nucleated cells, estimated from reference gene primer amplification, were obtained. Sequencing used immunoSEQ multiplex PCR; TCRdb keeps in-frame clones, though not all of them. V, J and clone size are taken as reported in that table, and D and trimming were inferred from the DNA itself. The data hold about 180,000 clones, with 80% to 90% observed a single time. V trimming: 10 bases; J trimming: 10 bases; junction bases outside the gene matches: 8. This CDR3 comprises 12 residues. CDR1 and CDR2 (germline): LNHDA, SQIVND (reference sequence). The chain links TRBV19 to TRBJ2-4; TRBD2 matches 9 bases. The sequence was obtained from a man over 45 with active or convalescent COVID-19. The sequenced sample consisted of peripheral blood. Here the CDR3 reads CATLTSGGIQYF. The CDR3 DNA is TGTGCCACCCTGACTAGCGGCGGAATTCAGTACTTC.